The 25 T cell receptor beta chains reported below all come from one sample, sequenced in a study of shared clonotypes between healthy human individuals. TCRdb keeps only in-frame clones here, not all; method: immunoSEQ multiplex PCR. The table shows about 1.1 million clones, with 77% occurring only once. The sequenced sample consisted of memory CD4+ T cells from PBMCs. Subset: CD45RA-negative fraction. Receptor source: a young man in good health. Some clones in this sample may be carry-over from other donors' samples.

The rearrangement joins TRBV6-5 to TRBJ2-3; 7 positions match TRBD2. The CDR3 totals 16 residues. The germline gives CDR1 MNHEY, CDR2 SVGAGI. The V segment lost 4 bases and the J segment 4 bases; nucleotides outside the gene matches: 11. DNA for the CDR3: TGTGCCAGCAGTTCCCGGGGGACTATAAGGGCAGATACGCAGTATTTT. Its translation is CASSSRGTIRADTQYF.

The V and J genes are TRBV7-8 and TRBJ2-7; no reliable D call. V lost 1 base, J lost 2 bases, and 18 bases lay in between. CDR1 and CDR2 (germline): SGHVS, FQNEAQ. This CDR3 is 17 amino acids long. CDR3 bases: TGTGCCAGCAGCTTAGAACCCCTGTCTACTTATACCTACGAGCAGTACTTC. Its protein is CASSLEPLSTYTYEQYF. The full variable domain, completed using reference TRBV7-8 and TRBJ2-7, is GAGVSQSPRYKVAKRGQDVALRCDPISGHVSLFWYQQALGQGPEFLTYFQNEAQLDKSGLPSDRFFAERPEGSVSTLKIQRTQQEDSAVYLCASSLEPLSTYTYEQYFGPGTRLTVT.

This chain joins TRBV19 and TRBJ1-1; D possibly corresponds to TRBD1 (6 bases). The CDR3 is made up of 17 amino acids. Per germline, CDR1 LNHDA and CDR2 SQIVND (reference sequence). With 4 bases removed from V and 1 base from J, the gap between germline ends came to 19 bases. This CDR3 is CASSTLWGAGTNTEAFF. The CDR3 nucleotides read TGTGCCAGTAGTACCCTATGGGGGGCGGGGACGAACACTGAAGCTTTCTTT.

The CDR3 bases are TGTGCCAGCAGCATGGGACTAGCGCCGGGCGGTGAGCAGTTCTTC. Residues: CASSMGLAPGGEQFF. The chain is built from TRBV11-2 and TRBJ2-1; 10 nucleotides agree with TRBD2. J gave up 9 bases and V 5 bases, and 10 bases lay outside the gene matches. Germline CDR1 reads SGHAT; CDR2 reads FQNNGV. This CDR3 comprises 15 residues.

For this clone: This sample includes further DNA sequences coding for the same CDR3. V is TRBV28 and J is TRBJ2-7; D unresolved. The ends were cut back, 5 bases at V and 4 bases at J, with 6 bases in the middle. The length of the CDR3 is 11 residues. Germline assignment: CDR1 MDHEN and CDR2 SYDVKM. CDR3 in amino acids: CASSPAYEQYF. As DNA, the CDR3 is TGTGCCAGCAGTCCGGCTTACGAGCAGTACTTC.

The rearrangement uses TRBV5-6 and TRBJ2-3, with 9 positions matching TRBD2. The CDR3 loop spans 17 amino acids. CDR1 SGHDT and CDR2 YYEEEE come from the germline V gene. Trimming at V came to 4 bases and at J to 1 base, leaving 10 bases not matched to a gene. CDR3 DNA sequence: TGTGCCAGCAGCCAACTAGGTCGGACTAGCGGCACAGATACGCAGTATTTT. Translating it yields CASSQLGRTSGTDTQYF. Combining the CDR3 with reference TRBV5-6 and TRBJ2-3 gives the whole variable domain DAGVTQSPTHLIKTRGQQVTLRCSPKSGHDTVSWYQQALGQGPQFIFQYYEEEERQRGNFPDRFSGHQFPNYSSELNVNALLLGDSALYLCASSQLGRTSGTDTQYFGPGTRLTVL.

This clone has just a few counts. The V call is TRBV5-3, the J call TRBJ2-7; D possibly matches TRBD1 or TRBD2 (5 bases each). TRBV5-3 is known as an ORF, though its function is uncertain. Trimming took off 3 bases at V and 5 bases at J, with 18 bases between the two ends. The CDR3 consists of 15 residues. CDR3 nucleotides: TGTGCCAGAAGCTCCTTGGGACCGGGAATGGACGAGCAGTACTTC. The encoded protein is CARSSLGPGMDEQYF.

Written as DNA, the CDR3 is TGTGCCAGCAGCATCCCGGGACTAGCGGGACCTGGTACGCAGTATTTT. Amino acid sequence: CASSIPGLAGPGTQYF. The chain carries TRBV28 and TRBJ2-3; TRBD2 matches at 13 bases. Germline lookup yields CDR1 MDHEN and CDR2 SYDVKM. The V gene end was trimmed by 6 bases and the J gene end by 8 bases; junction bases not matched to a gene: 11. The CDR3 is 16 amino acids.

Only a few counts were recorded for this clone. The chain joins TRBV18 to TRBJ2-7, with TRBD1 matching over 7 bases. The germline V gene encodes CDR1 KGHSH and CDR2 LQKENI. This CDR3 is built from 14 residues. V shed 2 bases, J shed 4 bases, and the junction held 5 bases outside the gene matches. In nucleotides, the CDR3 is TGTGCCAGCTCACCAGGGCAGGGGGAGTACGAGCAGTACTTC. It specifies CASSPGQGEYEQYF.

This clone was counted between two and nine times. The chain employs TRBV9 and TRBJ1-1, with unresolved D. CDR3 size: 13 residues. V was trimmed by 1 base and J by 4 bases, leaving 8 bases between them. In germline, CDR1 is SGDLS, CDR2 YYNGEE. CDR3 DNA sequence: TGTGCCAGCAGCGTAAAGCATTCCACTGAAGCTTTCTTT. Translated: CASSVKHSTEAFF.

Regarding this clone: One end of the junction is discordant with germline, which a read error may explain. The CDR3 DNA is TGTGCCAGCAGTCAAACAGCCCCGGGACTCCATTTT. It yields the protein CASSQTAPGLHF. This chain connects TRBV6-5 to TRBJ2-3, with a possible D match to TRBD2 (6 bases). CDR1 is MNHEY and CDR2 is SVGAGI in the germline V gene. The CDR3 consists of 12 residues.

The sample holds one count of this clone. The rearrangement links TRBV7-9 to TRBJ1-5; the D is unclear. Germline CDR1 is SEHNR and CDR2 is FQNEAQ (reference sequence). The V end was cut by 4 bases, the J end by 1 base, with 11 bases between. The CDR3 totals 15 residues. CDR3 amino acids: CASSSLLGSNQPQHF. The CDR3 DNA follows: TGTGCCAGCAGCTCCCTCTTAGGGAGCAATCAGCCCCAGCATTTT.

The chain recombines TRBV9 with TRBJ2-3; no definite D call. Trimming shortened V by 0 bases and J by 0 bases, and 8 bases separated the two germline ends. Germline V gene sequence: CDR1 SGDLS, CDR2 YYNGEE. CDR3 length: 15 residues. The DNA for the CDR3 is TGTGCCAGCAGCGTAGGAGTGGGTAGCACAGATACGCAGTATTTT. Translated, it gives CASSVGVGSTDTQYF.

In DNA, the CDR3 is TGTGCCAGCAGCTTAGTAGCGGGAGACAGAACCGGGGAGCTGTTTTTT. Amino acid sequence: CASSLVAGDRTGELFF. This rearrangement joins TRBV7-3 to TRBJ2-2; 9 bases are a match to TRBD2. The V gene end was trimmed by 2 bases and the J gene end by 5 bases; junction bases not matched to a gene: 6. This CDR3 has 16 residues. The V gene's germline CDR1 is SGHTA and CDR2 FQGTGA.

The chain is built from TRBV18 and TRBJ2-1, with 12 bases identical to TRBD2. Losses at the gene ends were 2 bases for V and 9 bases for J; bases not matched to a gene: 8. The CDR3 runs to 16 residues. Germline V gene lookup returns CDR1 KGHSH and CDR2 LQKENI. Here the CDR3 reads CASSPSVLAGGGEQFF. CDR3 nucleotide sequence: TGTGCCAGCTCACCATCGGTACTAGCGGGAGGCGGTGAGCAGTTCTTC.

J is TRBJ2-6 and V is TRBV27; D is ambiguous. This CDR3 comprises 15 residues. In germline, CDR1 is MNHEY, CDR2 SMNVEV (reference sequence). V was clipped by 6 bases and J by 0 bases, with 9 bases between them. CDR3 region: CASRPGFSGANVLTF. In DNA form, the CDR3 reads TGTGCCAGCAGGCCAGGCTTCTCTGGGGCCAACGTCCTGACTTTC.

The chain uses TRBV5-1 and TRBJ1-4; perhaps TRBD1 as D (6 bases). Trimming removed 2 bases at V and 7 bases at J, with 21 bases between. Germline V gene data show CDR1 as SGHRS and CDR2 as YFSETQ. The CDR3 is 17 amino acids. The CDR3, as DNA: TGCGCCAGCAGCTTAAATCAACAGGGTTATTCGAGTGAAAAACTGTTTTTT. It encodes CASSLNQQGYSSEKLFF. The whole variable domain, filled in from reference TRBV5-1 and TRBJ1-4, reads KAGVTQTPRYLIKTRGQQVTLSCSPISGHRSVSWYQQTPGQGLQFLFEYFSETQRNKGNFPGRFSGRQFSNSRSEMNVSTLELGDSALYLCASSLNQQGYSSEKLFFGSGTQLSVL.

The J gene is TRBJ2-1, the V gene TRBV27; 8 positions match TRBD2. Looked up from germline, CDR1 is MNHEY and CDR2 is SMNVEV (reference sequence). V shed 3 bases, J shed 9 bases, and the junction held 7 bases outside the gene matches. The CDR3 extends over 14 amino acids. The CDR3 loop reads CASSFNGRAGEQFF. The CDR3 DNA sequence: TGTGCCAGCAGTTTTAACGGGAGGGCCGGTGAGCAGTTCTTC.

J is TRBJ1-3 and V is TRBV25-1; unclear D gene. Germline loops: CDR1 MGHDK, CDR2 SYGVNS. The length of the CDR3 is 14 residues. V lost 6 bases and J 3 bases, leaving 12 bases between the germline ends. The CDR3 is CASRAGSLGNTIYF. The CDR3 DNA is TGTGCCAGCAGGGCGGGGTCTCTTGGAAACACCATATATTTT.

The chain uses TRBV9 and TRBJ1-1; TRBD1 might be the D (6 bases). The V end lost 3 bases, the J end lost 5 bases, and 11 bases lay between the germline ends. Germline CDR1 and CDR2: SGDLS and YYNGEE. There are 13 residues in the CDR3. The CDR3 protein is CASSAPQGTEAFF. The DNA of the CDR3 is TGTGCCAGCAGCGCCCCACAGGGAACTGAAGCTTTCTTT.

This chain joins TRBV11-3 and TRBJ2-5, with 11 bases identical to TRBD1. This CDR3 has 16 amino acids. After removal of 5 bases from V and 1 base from J, the junction contained 6 bases not matched to a gene. Germline V gene lookup returns CDR1 SGHNT and CDR2 YENEEA. CDR3 coding DNA: TGTGCCAGCAGCCAGGGACAGGGGGGGCCCCAAGAGACCCAGTACTTC. The encoded protein is CASSQGQGGPQETQYF.

CDR3: CASSGLAGLGEQYF. DNA for the CDR3: TGTGCCAGCAGTGGACTAGCGGGACTGGGGGAGCAGTACTTC. The V and J genes are TRBV6-5 and TRBJ2-7; 12 bases map to TRBD2. CDR1 MNHEY and CDR2 SVGAGI come from the germline V gene. This CDR3 has 14 amino acids. Trimming cost V 5 bases and J 7 bases; bases outside gene matches: 6.

In DNA, the CDR3 is TGCAGTGCTGAGGGGGGGTACGAGCAGTACTTC. Protein product: CSAEGGYEQYF. The chain couples TRBV20-1 to TRBJ2-7, with TRBD2 as a possible D gene (7 bases). The CDR3 has 11 residues. The V and J ends lost 5 bases and 4 bases respectively, with 9 bases between them. Looked up from germline, CDR1 is DFQATT and CDR2 is SNEGSKA (reference sequence).

The chain has TRBV28 and TRBJ2-7, with TRBD2 matching 7 bases. The J segment lost 2 bases and the V segment lost 3 bases, leaving 13 bases of the junction unmatched. Looked up from germline, CDR1 is MDHEN and CDR2 is SYDVKM. The CDR3 runs 17 residues. The chain's CDR3 is CASSFGRETFIPYEQYF. CDR3 bases: TGTGCCAGCAGTTTTGGGCGGGAGACTTTCATTCCCTACGAGCAGTACTTC.

The genes are TRBV11-2 and TRBJ2-7, with 11 bases fitting TRBD1. J lost 0 bases, V lost 3 bases, and 1 base had no gene match. This CDR3 is built from 15 residues. Germline V gene data show CDR1 as SGHAT and CDR2 as FQNNGV. The CDR3 loop reads CASSLGQGGSYEQYF. In DNA, the CDR3 is TGTGCCAGCAGCTTGGGACAGGGGGGCTCCTACGAGCAGTACTTC.